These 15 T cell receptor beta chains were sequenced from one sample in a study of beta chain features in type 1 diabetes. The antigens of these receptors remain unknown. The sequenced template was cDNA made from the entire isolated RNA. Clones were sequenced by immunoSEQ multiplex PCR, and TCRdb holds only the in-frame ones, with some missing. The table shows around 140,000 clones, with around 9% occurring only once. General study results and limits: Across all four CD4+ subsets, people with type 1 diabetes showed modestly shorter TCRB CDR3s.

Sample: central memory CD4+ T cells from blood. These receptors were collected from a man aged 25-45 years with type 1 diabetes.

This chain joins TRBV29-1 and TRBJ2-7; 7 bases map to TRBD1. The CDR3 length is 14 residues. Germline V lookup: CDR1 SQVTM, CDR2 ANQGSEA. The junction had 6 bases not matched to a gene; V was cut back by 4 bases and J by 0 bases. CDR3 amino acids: CSVGGTESSYEQYF. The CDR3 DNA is TGCAGCGTTGGAGGGACAGAGAGCTCCTACGAGCAGTACTTC.

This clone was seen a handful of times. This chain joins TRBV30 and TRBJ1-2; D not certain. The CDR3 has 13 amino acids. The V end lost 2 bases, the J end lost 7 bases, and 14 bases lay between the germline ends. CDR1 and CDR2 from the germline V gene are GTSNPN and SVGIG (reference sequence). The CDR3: CAWSLNIGTGYTF. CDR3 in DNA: TGTGCCTGGAGTTTAAACATTGGTACTGGCTACACCTTC.

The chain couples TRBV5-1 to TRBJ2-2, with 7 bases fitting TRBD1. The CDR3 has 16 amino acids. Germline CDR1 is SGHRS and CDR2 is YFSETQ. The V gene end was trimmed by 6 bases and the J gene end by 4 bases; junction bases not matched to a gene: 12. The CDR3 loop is CASTRKQGRSTGELFF. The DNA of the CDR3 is TGCGCCAGCACCAGAAAACAGGGGAGAAGCACCGGGGAGCTGTTTTTT.

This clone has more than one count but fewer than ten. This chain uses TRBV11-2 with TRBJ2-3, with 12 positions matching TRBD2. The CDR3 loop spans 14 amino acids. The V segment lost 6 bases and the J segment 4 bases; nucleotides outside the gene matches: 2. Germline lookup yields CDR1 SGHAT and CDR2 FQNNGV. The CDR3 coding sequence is TGTGCCAGCAGACTAGCGGGGGGCGCAGATACGCAGTATTTT. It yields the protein CASRLAGGADTQYF.

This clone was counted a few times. The DNA of the CDR3 is TGTGCCAGCAGCTCAGACTATAGCTCCTACAATGAGCAGTTCTTC. Protein: CASSSDYSSYNEQFF. J is TRBJ2-1 and V is TRBV7-2; tentative D call: TRBD2 (5 bases). Trimming shortened V by 4 bases and J by 0 bases, and 10 bases separated the two germline ends. This CDR3 contains 15 residues. Germline V gene sequence: CDR1 SGHTA, CDR2 FQGNSA. The variable domain in full, with the rest retrieved from reference TRBV7-2 and TRBJ2-1, is GAGVSQSPSNKVTEKGKDVELRCDPISGHTALYWYRQSLGQGLEFLIYFQGNSAPDKSGLPSDRFSAERTGGSVSTLTIQRTQQEDSAVYLCASSSDYSSYNEQFFGPGTRLTVL.

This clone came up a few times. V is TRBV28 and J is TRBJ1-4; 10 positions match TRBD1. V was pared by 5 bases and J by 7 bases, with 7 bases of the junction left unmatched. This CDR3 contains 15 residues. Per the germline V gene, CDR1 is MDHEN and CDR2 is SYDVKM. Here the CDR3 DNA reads TGTGCCAGCAGTACCGAGGGACAGGGGACTGAAAAACTGTTTTTT. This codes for CASSTEGQGTEKLFF.

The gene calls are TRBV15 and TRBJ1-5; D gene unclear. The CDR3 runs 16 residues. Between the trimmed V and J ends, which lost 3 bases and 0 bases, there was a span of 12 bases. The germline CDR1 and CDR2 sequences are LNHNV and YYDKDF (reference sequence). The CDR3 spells CATSRARGYSNQPQHF. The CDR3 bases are TGTGCCACCAGCAGGGCTCGGGGTTATAGCAATCAGCCCCAGCATTTT.

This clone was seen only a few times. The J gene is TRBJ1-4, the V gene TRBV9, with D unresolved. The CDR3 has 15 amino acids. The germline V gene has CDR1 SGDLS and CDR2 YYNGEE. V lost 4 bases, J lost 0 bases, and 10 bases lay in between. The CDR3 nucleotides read TGTGCCAGCAGCTCACACATCGCAACTAATGAAAAACTGTTTTTT. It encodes CASSSHIATNEKLFF.

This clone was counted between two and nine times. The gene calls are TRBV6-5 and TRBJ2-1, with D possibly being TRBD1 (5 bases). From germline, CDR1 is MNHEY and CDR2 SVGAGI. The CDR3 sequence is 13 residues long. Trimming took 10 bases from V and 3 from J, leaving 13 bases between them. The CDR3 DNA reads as TGTGCCACCACCGCGACAGTCTACAATGAGCAGTTCTTC. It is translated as CATTATVYNEQFF.

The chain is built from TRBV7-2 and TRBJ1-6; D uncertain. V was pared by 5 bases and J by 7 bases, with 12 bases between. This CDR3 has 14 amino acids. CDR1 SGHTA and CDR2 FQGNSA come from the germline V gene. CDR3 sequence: CASSPPGGNSPLHF. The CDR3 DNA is TGTGCCAGCAGCCCCCCGGGCGGGAATTCACCCCTCCACTTT.

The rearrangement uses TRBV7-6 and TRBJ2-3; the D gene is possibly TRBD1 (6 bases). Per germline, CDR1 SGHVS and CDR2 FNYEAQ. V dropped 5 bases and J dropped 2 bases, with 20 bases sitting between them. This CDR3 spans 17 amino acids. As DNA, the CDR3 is TGTGCCAGCAGCCTCCACCCCCTAGGACAGACCACAGATACGCAGTATTTT. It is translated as CASSLHPLGQTTDTQYF.

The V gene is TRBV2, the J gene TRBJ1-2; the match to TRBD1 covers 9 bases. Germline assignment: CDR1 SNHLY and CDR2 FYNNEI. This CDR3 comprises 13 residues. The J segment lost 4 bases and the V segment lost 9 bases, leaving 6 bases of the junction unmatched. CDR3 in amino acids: CASTGGASYGYTF. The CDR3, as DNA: TGTGCCAGTACAGGGGGCGCGAGCTATGGCTACACCTTC.

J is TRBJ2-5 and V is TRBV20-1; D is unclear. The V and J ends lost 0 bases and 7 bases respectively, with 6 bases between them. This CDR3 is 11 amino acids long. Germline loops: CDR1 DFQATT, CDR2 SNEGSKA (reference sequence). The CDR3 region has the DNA TGCAGTGCTAGAGACCTAGGGACCCAGTACTTC. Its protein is CSARDLGTQYF.

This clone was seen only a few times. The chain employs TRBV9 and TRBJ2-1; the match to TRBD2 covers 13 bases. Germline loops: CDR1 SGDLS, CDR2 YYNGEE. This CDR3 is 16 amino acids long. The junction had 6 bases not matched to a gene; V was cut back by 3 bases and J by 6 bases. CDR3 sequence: CASSEGLAGALNEQFF. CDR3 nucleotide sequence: TGTGCCAGCAGCGAAGGACTAGCGGGGGCCCTCAATGAGCAGTTCTTC. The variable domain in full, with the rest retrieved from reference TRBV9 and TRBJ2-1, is DSGVTQTPKHLITATGQRVTLRCSPRSGDLSVYWYQQSLDQGLQFLIQYYNGEERAKGNILERFSAQQFPDLHSELNLSSLELGDSALYFCASSEGLAGALNEQFFGPGTRLTVL.

The CDR3 loop is CASSPQGLAGGYQETQYF. The CDR3 DNA follows: TGTGCCAGCAGCCCACAGGGACTAGCGGGGGGGTACCAAGAGACCCAGTACTTC. V usage is TRBV7-2 and J usage is TRBJ2-5, with 16 bases identical to TRBD2. The CDR3 is 18 residues long. V dropped 5 bases and J dropped 0; count of bases not matched to a gene: 6. Germline lookup yields CDR1 SGHTA and CDR2 FQGNSA.